This T cell receptor beta chain was recorded in a study of blood T cell repertoires in COVID-19. CDR1 and CDR2 from the germline V gene are SNHLY and FYNNEI. With 2 bases removed from V and 9 bases from J, the gap between germline ends came to 14 bases. This CDR3 comprises 15 residues. The data were produced by immunoSEQ multiplex PCR, yet TCRdb's version contains in-frame clones alone and is incomplete. There are 200,000 to 250,000 clones in the sample; around 85% occur only once, and approximately 3.1% lies in the top ten. Sequences were obtained from PBMCs or T cells enriched from blood (not recorded which). The V call is TRBV2, the J call TRBJ1-6; a possible D gene is TRBD1 (5 bases). The TCR was taken from a woman in her fifties or sixties in a cohort exposed to, infected with or recovered from COVID-19 (not recorded which). Here the CDR3 DNA reads TGTGCCAGCAGTGAATCAACTTTCAGGGTTTCACCCCTCCACTTT. As protein: CASSESTFRVSPLHF.